Given below is one T cell receptor (beta chain) in context. TCRdb's table, derived via immunoSEQ multiplex PCR, lists solely in-frame clones and lacks some. Of approximately 39,000 clones listed, roughly 85% are singletons. This sample is part of a study of STAT5B mutations in CD4+ large granular lymphocyte leukemia. The V end was cut by 8 bases, the J end by 1 base, with 11 bases between. The CDR3 is made up of 14 amino acids. Germline assignment: CDR1 SNHLY and CDR2 FYNNEI. The sequence was obtained from a human donor in good health. Specimen: CD4+ T cells from blood buffy coats. The V call is TRBV2, the J call TRBJ2-2, with no clear D. The CDR3 DNA follows: TGTGCCAGCGGTTCGACGGTGAACACCGGGGAGCTGTTTTTT. Translated, it gives CASGSTVNTGELFF.